The clone carrying this T cell receptor beta chain was picked up many times. The data were obtained in a study of early T cells in non-severe SARS-CoV-2 infection. As part of library construction, unique molecular identifiers were attached to individual cDNA molecules. Each CDR3 protein gets one entry after TCRdb re-called the 5' RACE reads with MiXCR. Here the sample spans about 97,000 distinct CDR3 sequences, approximately 10% being singletons. This CDR3 is 14 amino acids long. The V and J ends lost 6 bases and 7 bases, in that order; junction bases with no gene match: 8. The germline CDR1 and CDR2 sequences are SEHNR and FQNEAQ (reference sequence).

The chain has TRBV7-9 and TRBJ2-5, with 10 nucleotides matching TRBD2. The sample consisted of whole blood, taken at baseline. This clonotype originated in an adult who was a healthcare worker with PCR-confirmed SARS-CoV-2 infection or an uninfected control (not recorded which). Written as DNA, the CDR3 is TGTGCCAGCAGTACCGGGACTAGCGTCGGGACCCAGTACTTC. Residues: CASSTGTSVGTQYF.